The rows below give T cell receptor beta chains drawn from one sample of a study of T cell repertoires in cytomegalovirus infection. These receptors lack a known antigen. TCRdb ran MiXCR on the reads and lists one entry per CDR3 protein. The sample records about 900,000 distinct CDR3 sequences, around 32% being singletons. The starting material was cultured CD8+ T cells from PBMCs, obtained from culture after CMV antigen stimulation. These receptors were collected from a human donor in good health (CMV status not recorded). Some clones in this sample may be carry-over from other donors' samples. Both conserved end residues are part of each CDR3. A D gene is named only where the DNA matches it firmly.

TRBJ2-7 | 16 | TRBV6-1 | - | CASIKRQGSAVDEQYF
TRBJ1-3 | 16 | TRBV4-1 | - | CASSQSDSNSGNTIYF
TRBJ2-7 | 16 | TRBV7-9 | TRBD2 | CASSPMRLAGTYEQYF
TRBJ2-3 | 15 | TRBV7-2 | TRBD2 | CASSLSGGATDTQYF
TRBJ1-5 | 19 | TRBV6-2/TRBV6-3 | - | CASSYSRRTGRKQNQPQHF
TRBJ1-3 | 21 | TRBV6-1 | TRBD1 | CASSPLGTGNFDYNSGNTIYF
TRBJ1-1 | 13 | TRBV19 | - | CASSIPLVGEAFF
TRBJ1-2 | 17 | TRBV28 | - | CASSLSGAGLLNYGYTF
TRBJ2-1 | 17 | TRBV7-9 | TRBD2 | CASSGTSGGQRLNEQFF
TRBJ1-1 | 12 | TRBV29-1 | TRBD1 | CSVDRMNTEAFF
TRBJ1-5 | 16 | TRBV12-3/TRBV12-4 | TRBD1 | CASSLGQSYSNQPQHF
TRBJ2-1 | 16 | TRBV18 | - | CASSPDQGRMYNEQFF
TRBJ1-2 | 18 | TRBV6-5 | TRBD1 | CASSYRDVGTGSGYGYTF
TRBJ1-5 | 16 | TRBV5-5 | - | CASSLFPDRPPGPQHF
TRBJ2-7 | 15 | TRBV6-6 | TRBD2 | CASSTLAGGYGEQYF
TRBJ2-5 | 15 | TRBV15 | - | CATSVLVGFAETQYF
TRBJ1-4 | 17 | TRBV6-6 | - | CASSYSDKMGEGEKLFF
TRBJ1-2 | 16 | TRBV6-2/TRBV6-3 | - | CASSHRNGQMNYGYTF
TRBJ1-1 | 14 | TRBV7-6 | - | CASSLGPLNTEAFF
TRBJ2-3 | 15 | TRBV19 | TRBD2 | CASSIVLAGEDTQYF
TRBJ2-1 | 12 | TRBV29-1 | - | CSVEDLKNEQFF
TRBJ2-5 | 15 | TRBV12-3/TRBV12-4 | - | CASSSLPGARETQYF
TRBJ2-1 | 15 | TRBV27 | TRBD1 | CASTHTQGAYNEQFF
TRBJ2-1 | 16 | TRBV7-9 | - | CASSGDTGALYNEQFF
TRBJ1-1 | 16 | TRBV7-8 | - | CASSLPRRSGNTEAFF
TRBJ2-2 | 15 | TRBV27 | - | CASTSMDDLTGELFF
TRBJ2-5 | 16 | TRBV5-1 | TRBD2 | CASSLRTSGNRETQYF
TRBJ2-1 | 17 | TRBV19 | TRBD2 | CASSIGGGPYSYNEQFF
TRBJ1-2 | 16 | TRBV20-1 | TRBD1 | CSARDPGQGRGYGYTF
TRBJ1-2 | 16 | TRBV6-5 | - | CASSQSPTAYFYGYTF
TRBJ2-3 | 17 | TRBV20-1 | TRBD1 | CSATGTAYAFSTDTQYF
- | 13 | TRBV7-6 | - | CASSLEPTDTQHF
TRBJ2-6 | 17 | TRBV7-9 | TRBD1 | CASSPSNRGAGANVLTF
TRBJ2-1 | 15 | TRBV6-2/TRBV6-3 | - | CASSPLAQIYNEQFF
TRBJ1-3 | 16 | TRBV6-1 | - | CASTPSPDDSGNTIYF
TRBJ2-7 | 14 | TRBV5-6 | - | CASSPVAGDYEQYF
TRBJ2-5 | 14 | TRBV5-4 | TRBD2 | CASSYVGGLETQYF
TRBJ1-5 | 18 | TRBV19 | - | CASSIDPGIGTSNQPQHF
TRBJ2-3 | 15 | TRBV10-2 | TRBD2 | CASLPGGRSTDTQYF
TRBJ2-2 | 17 | TRBV5-4 | TRBD2 | CASSADGLAGNTGELFF
TRBJ1-6 | 15 | TRBV10-3 | TRBD1 | CATRRQGAYDSPLHF
TRBJ1-5 | 16 | TRBV7-6 | - | CASSLGLSGGNQPQHF
TRBJ2-7 | 13 | TRBV27 | - | CASSPRQNYEQYF
TRBJ1-2 | 15 | TRBV6-2/TRBV6-3 | TRBD1 | CAILDRATAIYGYTF
TRBJ1-1 | 15 | TRBV6-5 | - | CASSLTGLANTEAFF
TRBJ1-1 | 18 | TRBV11-2 | - | CASSLGGWGGQVNTEAFF
TRBJ2-2 | 16 | TRBV7-6 | - | CASSDIRGGGAGELFF
TRBJ1-5 | 14 | TRBV7-9 | - | CASSLDSHNQPQHF
TRBJ1-5 | 15 | TRBV2 | - | CASSEALRGDQPQHF
TRBJ2-1 | 17 | TRBV4-1 | - | CASSLLPLRGDYNEQFF
TRBJ2-5 | 15 | TRBV6-6 | TRBD2 | CASSYPVGGEETQYF
TRBJ2-1 | 12 | TRBV2 | - | CAPVMGGNEQFF
TRBJ2-3 | 11 | TRBV12-3/TRBV12-4 | - | CASSITGTQYF
TRBJ2-5 | 15 | TRBV7-6 | - | CASSSYRDSQETQYF
TRBJ2-3 | 13 | TRBV2 | - | CANSEHLSGTQYF
TRBJ1-1 | 15 | TRBV7-8 | - | CASSLVLGSSSEAFF
TRBJ2-1 | 13 | TRBV24-1 | - | CAVQGVSGNEQFF
TRBJ2-1 | 13 | TRBV19 | - | CASRPWGDNEQFF
TRBJ2-7 | 13 | TRBV4-1 | - | CASSQGIGYEQYF